This record covers a single T cell receptor (beta chain). Its specificity is unknown. Method: immunoSEQ multiplex PCR; TCRdb's copy keeps in-frame clones and lacks some. Of some 350,000 clones in the sample, about 91% were seen once. CDR3 length: 11 amino acids. V shed 3 bases and J shed 5 bases, with 8 bases lying between them. Germline CDR1 is DFQATT and CDR2 is SNEGSKA (reference sequence). The data are from a study of Ad26.COV2.S vaccination and SARS-CoV-2 variants. The study, taken as a whole, reports: Whether participants received vaccine or placebo, their non-spike TCR breadth was similar. Substantial post-vaccination breadth of spike-specific CD8+ and CD4+ T cell responses was reported.

The V gene is TRBV20-1, the J gene TRBJ2-7; tentatively, D is TRBD2 (5 bases). The TCR comes from a human donor who had recovered from COVID-19. This specimen consisted of peripheral blood, obtained after recovery from COVID-19. The DNA for the CDR3 is TGCAGTGCTAGGGTCGGGGACGAGCAGTACTTC. Protein: CSARVGDEQYF.